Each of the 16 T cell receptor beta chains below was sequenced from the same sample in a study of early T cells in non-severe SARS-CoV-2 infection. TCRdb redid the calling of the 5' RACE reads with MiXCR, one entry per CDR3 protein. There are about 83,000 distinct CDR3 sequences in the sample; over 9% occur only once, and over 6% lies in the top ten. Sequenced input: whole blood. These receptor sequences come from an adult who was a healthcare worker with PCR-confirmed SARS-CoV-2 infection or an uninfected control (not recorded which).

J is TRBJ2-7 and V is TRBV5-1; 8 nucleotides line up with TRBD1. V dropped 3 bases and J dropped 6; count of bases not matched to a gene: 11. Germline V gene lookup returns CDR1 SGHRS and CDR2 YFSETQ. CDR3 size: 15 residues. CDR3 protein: CASSSGTGITGEQYF. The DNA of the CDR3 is TGCGCCAGCAGCTCCGGGACAGGAATCACCGGCGAGCAGTACTTC. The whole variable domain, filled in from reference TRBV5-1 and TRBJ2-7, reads KAGVTQTPRYLIKTRGQQVTLSCSPISGHRSVSWYQQTPGQGLQFLFEYFSETQRNKGNFPGRFSGRQFSNSRSEMNVSTLELGDSALYLCASSSGTGITGEQYFGPGTRLTVT.

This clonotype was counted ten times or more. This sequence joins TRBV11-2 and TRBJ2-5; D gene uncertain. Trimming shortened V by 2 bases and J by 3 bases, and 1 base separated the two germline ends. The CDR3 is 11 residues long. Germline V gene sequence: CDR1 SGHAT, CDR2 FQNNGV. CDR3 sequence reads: CASSLKETQYF. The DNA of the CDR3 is TGTGCCAGCAGCTTAAAAGAGACCCAGTACTTC. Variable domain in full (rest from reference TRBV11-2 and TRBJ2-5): EAGVAQSPRYKIIEKRQSVAFWCNPISGHATLYWYQQILGQGPKLLIQFQNNGVVDDSQLPKDRFSAERLKGVDSTLKIQPAKLEDSAVYLCASSLKETQYFGPGTRLLVL.

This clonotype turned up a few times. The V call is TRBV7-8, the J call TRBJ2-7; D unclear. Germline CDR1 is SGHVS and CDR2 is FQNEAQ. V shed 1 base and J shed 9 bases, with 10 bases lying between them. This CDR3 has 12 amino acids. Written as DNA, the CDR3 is TGTGCCAGCAGCTTAGGCCTCCCCGGGCAGTACTTC. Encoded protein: CASSLGLPGQYF. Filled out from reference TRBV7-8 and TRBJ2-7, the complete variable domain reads GAGVSQSPRYKVAKRGQDVALRCDPISGHVSLFWYQQALGQGPEFLTYFQNEAQLDKSGLPSDRFFAERPEGSVSTLKIQRTQQEDSAVYLCASSLGLPGQYFGPGTRLTVT.

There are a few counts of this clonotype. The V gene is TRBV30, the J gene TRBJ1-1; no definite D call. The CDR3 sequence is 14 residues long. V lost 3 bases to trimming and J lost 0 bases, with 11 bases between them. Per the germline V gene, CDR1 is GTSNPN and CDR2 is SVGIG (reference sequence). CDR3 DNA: TGTGCCTGGAGGGCAAAAATGGTGAACACTGAAGCTTTCTTT. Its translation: CAWRAKMVNTEAFF. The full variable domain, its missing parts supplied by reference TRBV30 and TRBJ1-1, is SQTIHQWPATLVQPVGSPLSLECTVEGTSNPNLYWYRQAAGRGLQLLFYSVGIGQISSEVPQNLSASRPQDRQFILSSKKLLLSDSGFYLCAWRAKMVNTEAFFGQGTRLTVV.

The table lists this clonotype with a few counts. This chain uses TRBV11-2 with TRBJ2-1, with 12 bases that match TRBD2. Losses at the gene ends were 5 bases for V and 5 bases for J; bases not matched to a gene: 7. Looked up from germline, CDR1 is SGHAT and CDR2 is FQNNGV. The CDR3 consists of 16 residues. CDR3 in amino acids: CASSPRLAGADNEQFF. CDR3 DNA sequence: TGTGCCAGCAGCCCCAGACTAGCGGGAGCCGACAATGAGCAGTTCTTC. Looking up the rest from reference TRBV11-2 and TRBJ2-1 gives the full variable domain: EAGVAQSPRYKIIEKRQSVAFWCNPISGHATLYWYQQILGQGPKLLIQFQNNGVVDDSQLPKDRFSAERLKGVDSTLKIQPAKLEDSAVYLCASSPRLAGADNEQFFGPGTRLTVL.

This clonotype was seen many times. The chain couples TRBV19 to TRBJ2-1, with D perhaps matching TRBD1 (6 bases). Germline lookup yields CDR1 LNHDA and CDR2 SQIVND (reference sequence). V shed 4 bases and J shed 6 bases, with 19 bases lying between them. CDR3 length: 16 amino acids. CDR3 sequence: CASSKQGTPGSNEQFF. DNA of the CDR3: TGTGCCAGTAGTAAACAGGGCACCCCAGGCAGCAATGAGCAGTTCTTC. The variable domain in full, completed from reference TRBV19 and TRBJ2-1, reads DGGITQSPKYLFRKEGQNVTLSCEQNLNHDAMYWYRQDPGQGLRLIYYSQIVNDFQKGDIAEGYSVSREKKESFPLTVTSAQKNPTAFYLCASSKQGTPGSNEQFFGPGTRLTVL.

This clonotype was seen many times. This CDR3 reads CAWSLSDEQYF. DNA for the CDR3: TGTGCCTGGAGTTTGAGTGACGAGCAGTACTTC. The chain employs TRBV30 and TRBJ2-7; no firm D call. The CDR3 is 11 residues long. Germline CDR1 is GTSNPN and CDR2 is SVGIG (reference sequence). Trimming took off 2 bases at V and 5 bases at J, with 7 bases between the two ends.

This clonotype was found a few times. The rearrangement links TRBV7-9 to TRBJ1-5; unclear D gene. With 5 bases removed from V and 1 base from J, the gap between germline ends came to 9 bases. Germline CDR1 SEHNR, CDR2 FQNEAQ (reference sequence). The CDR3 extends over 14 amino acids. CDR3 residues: CASSGGLSNQPQHF. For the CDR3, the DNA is TGTGCCAGCAGCGGCGGACTGAGCAATCAGCCCCAGCATTTT.

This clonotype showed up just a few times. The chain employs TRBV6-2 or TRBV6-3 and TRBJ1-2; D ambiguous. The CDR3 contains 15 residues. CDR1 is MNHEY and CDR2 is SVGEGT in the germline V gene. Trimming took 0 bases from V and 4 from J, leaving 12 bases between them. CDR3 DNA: TGTGCCAGCAGTTACTCGAGCTATTGGAGCTATGGCTACACCTTC. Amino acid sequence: CASSYSSYWSYGYTF.

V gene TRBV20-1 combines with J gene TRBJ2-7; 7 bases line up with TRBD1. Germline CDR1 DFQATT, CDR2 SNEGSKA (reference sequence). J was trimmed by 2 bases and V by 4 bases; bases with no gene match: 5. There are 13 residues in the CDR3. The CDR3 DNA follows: TGCAGTGCTAATAAGGGACAGACCTACGAGCAGTACTTC. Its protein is CSANKGQTYEQYF.

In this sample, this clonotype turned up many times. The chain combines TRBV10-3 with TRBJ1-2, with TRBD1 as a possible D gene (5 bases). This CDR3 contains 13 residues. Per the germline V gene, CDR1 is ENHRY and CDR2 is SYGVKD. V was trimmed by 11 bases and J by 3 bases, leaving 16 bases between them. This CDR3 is CASWTPRDYGYTF. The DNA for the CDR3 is TGTGCCTCCTGGACTCCCAGGGACTATGGCTACACCTTC.

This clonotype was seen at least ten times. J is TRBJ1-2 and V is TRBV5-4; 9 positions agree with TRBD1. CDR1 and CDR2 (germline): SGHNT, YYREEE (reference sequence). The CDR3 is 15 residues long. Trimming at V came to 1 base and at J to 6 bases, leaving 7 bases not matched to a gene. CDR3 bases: TGTGCCAGCAGCTTGAACAGGGGGCGGCCCCATGGCTACACCTTC. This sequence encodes CASSLNRGRPHGYTF.

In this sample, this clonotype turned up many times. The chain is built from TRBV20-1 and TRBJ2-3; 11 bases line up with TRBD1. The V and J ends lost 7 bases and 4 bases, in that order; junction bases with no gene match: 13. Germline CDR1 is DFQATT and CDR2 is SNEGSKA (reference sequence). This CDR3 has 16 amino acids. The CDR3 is CSVPGQGGVGADTQYF. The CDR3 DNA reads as TGCAGTGTCCCGGGACAGGGGGGAGTCGGGGCAGATACGCAGTATTTT.

As DNA, the CDR3 is TGTGCCAGCAGCTCAGTGGAAATGACACCAGAGTACTATGGCTACACCTTC. Its translation is CASSSVEMTPEYYGYTF. This chain links TRBV7-9 with TRBJ1-2; D call uncertain. Looked up from germline, CDR1 is SEHNR and CDR2 is FQNEAQ (reference sequence). The CDR3 is 17 amino acids. V gave up 4 bases and J gave up 3 bases, with 21 bases separating them.

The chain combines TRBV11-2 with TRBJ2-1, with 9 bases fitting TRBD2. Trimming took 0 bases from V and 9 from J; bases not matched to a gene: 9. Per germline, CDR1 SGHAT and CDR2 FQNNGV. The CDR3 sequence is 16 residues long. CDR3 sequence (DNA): TGTGCCAGCAGCTTAGATTCAGCGGGAGGACCGGCTGAGCAGTTCTTC. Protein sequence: CASSLDSAGGPAEQFF.

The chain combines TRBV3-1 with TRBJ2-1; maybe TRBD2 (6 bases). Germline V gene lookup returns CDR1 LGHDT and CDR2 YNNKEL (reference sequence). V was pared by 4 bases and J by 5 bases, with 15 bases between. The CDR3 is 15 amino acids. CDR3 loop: CASSRGVDADNEQFF. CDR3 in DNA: TGTGCCAGCAGCCGCGGGGTGGACGCAGACAATGAGCAGTTCTTC.